The source of this T cell receptor (beta chain) is a study of response to subunit inactivated influenza vaccine. Study-level findings and limits: It was suggested by the authors that few new T cells are recruited by each seasonal influenza vaccination.

TCRdb itself ran the RT-PCR reads through MiXCR, one entry per CDR3 protein. The table lists approximately 700,000 distinct CDR3 sequences, approximately 15% of them singletons. The length of the CDR3 is 15 residues. Between the trimmed V and J ends, which lost 2 bases and 8 bases, there was a span of 17 bases. The germline V gene has CDR1 KGHDR and CDR2 SFDVKD. This clonotype appeared a single time. What it recognizes is unknown. The sequence was obtained from a man aged 45 to 65 who received an inactivated influenza vaccine. Sample: PBMCs from blood, taken around 14 days before vaccination. V and J are TRBV24-1 and TRBJ2-5; D may be TRBD1 (5 bases). The CDR3 region has the DNA TGTGCCACCAGTGATTCCACCCGAGTCCAGGGAACCCAGTACTTC. Encoded protein: CATSDSTRVQGTQYF.